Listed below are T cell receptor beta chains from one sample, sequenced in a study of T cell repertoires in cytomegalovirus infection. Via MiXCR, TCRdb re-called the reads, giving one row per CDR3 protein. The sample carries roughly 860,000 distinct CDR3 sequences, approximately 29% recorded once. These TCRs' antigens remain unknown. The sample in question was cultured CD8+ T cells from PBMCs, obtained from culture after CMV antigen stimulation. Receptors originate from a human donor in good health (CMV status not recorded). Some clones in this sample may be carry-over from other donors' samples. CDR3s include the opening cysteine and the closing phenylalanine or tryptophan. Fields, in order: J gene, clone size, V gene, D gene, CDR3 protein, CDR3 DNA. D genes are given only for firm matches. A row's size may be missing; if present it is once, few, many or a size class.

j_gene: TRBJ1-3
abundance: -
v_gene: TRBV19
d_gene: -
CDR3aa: CASSPSIGNTIYF
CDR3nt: TGTGCCAGTAGCCCTTCGATCGGAAACACCATATATTTT

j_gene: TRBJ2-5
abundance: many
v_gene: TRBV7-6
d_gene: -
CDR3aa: CASSQNPRQETQYF
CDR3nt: TGTGCCAGCAGCCAAAACCCCAGGCAAGAGACCCAGTACTTC

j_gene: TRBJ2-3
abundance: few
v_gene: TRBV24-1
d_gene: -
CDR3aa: CATSDFKRNTQYF
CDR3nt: TGTGCCACCAGTGATTTTAAGCGAAATACGCAGTATTTT

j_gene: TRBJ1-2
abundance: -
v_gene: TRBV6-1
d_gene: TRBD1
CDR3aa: CASTHPRQGAVYGYTF
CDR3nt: TGTGCCAGCACCCACCCTAGGCAGGGGGCAGTCTATGGCTACACCTTC

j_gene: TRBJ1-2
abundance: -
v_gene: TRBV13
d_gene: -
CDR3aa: CASSLARQAGTF
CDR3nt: TGTGCCAGCAGCTTAGCACGGCAGGCCGGCACCTTC

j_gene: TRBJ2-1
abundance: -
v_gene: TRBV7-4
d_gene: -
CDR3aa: CASSLIRGAYNEQFF
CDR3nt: TGTGCCAGCAGCTTAATCCGGGGGGCTTACAATGAGCAGTTCTTC

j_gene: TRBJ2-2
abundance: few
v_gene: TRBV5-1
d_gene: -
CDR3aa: CASSLASGPGELFF
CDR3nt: TGCGCCAGCAGCTTGGCCAGTGGCCCCGGGGAGCTGTTTTTT

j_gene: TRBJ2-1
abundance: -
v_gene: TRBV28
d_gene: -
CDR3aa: CATNLRANEQFF
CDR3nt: TGTGCCACCAATCTCAGGGCTAATGAGCAGTTCTTC

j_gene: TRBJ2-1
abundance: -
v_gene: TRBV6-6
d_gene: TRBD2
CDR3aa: CASTLRLAGVSYNEQFF
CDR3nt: TGTGCCAGCACCCTCAGACTAGCGGGGGTCTCCTACAATGAGCAGTTCTTC

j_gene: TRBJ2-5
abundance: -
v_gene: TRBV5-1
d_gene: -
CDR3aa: CASSLDGGQSETQYF
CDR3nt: TGCGCCAGCAGCTTGGACGGGGGACAGTCAGAGACCCAGTACTTC

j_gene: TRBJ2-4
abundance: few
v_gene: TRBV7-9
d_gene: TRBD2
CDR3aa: CASSPEAGGMNF
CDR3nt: TGTGCCAGCAGTCCCGAAGCGGGGGGGATGAACTTC

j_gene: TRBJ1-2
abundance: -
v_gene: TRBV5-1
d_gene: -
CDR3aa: CASSSNLIGDVNYGYTF
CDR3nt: TGCGCCAGCAGCTCAAATTTGATCGGCGACGTTAACTATGGCTACACCTTC

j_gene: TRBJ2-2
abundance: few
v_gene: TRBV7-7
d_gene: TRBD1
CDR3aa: CASSYGQADTGELFF
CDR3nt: TGTGCTAGCAGCTACGGACAGGCAGACACCGGGGAGCTGTTTTTT

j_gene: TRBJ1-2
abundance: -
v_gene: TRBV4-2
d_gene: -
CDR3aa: CASSQSGSPNGYTF
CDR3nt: TGTGCCAGCAGCCAAAGTGGTTCCCCGAATGGCTACACCTTC

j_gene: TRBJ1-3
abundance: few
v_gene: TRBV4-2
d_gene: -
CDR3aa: CASSQDGAVSSGNTIYF
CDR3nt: TGTGCCAGCAGCCAAGATGGGGCGGTTAGCTCTGGAAACACCATATATTTT

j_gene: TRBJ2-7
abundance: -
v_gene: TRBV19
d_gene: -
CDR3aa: CASSPRLYSYEQYF
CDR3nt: TGTGCCAGTAGTCCTAGACTTTACTCCTACGAGCAGTACTTC

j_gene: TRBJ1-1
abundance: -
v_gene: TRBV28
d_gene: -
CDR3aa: CASSFGGSAFF
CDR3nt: TGTGCCAGCAGTTTCGGGGGATCAGCTTTCTTT

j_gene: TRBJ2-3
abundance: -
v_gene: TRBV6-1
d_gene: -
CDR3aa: CASSEDGDTYDTQYF
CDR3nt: TGTGCCAGCAGTGAAGATGGGGATACGTACGATACGCAGTATTTT

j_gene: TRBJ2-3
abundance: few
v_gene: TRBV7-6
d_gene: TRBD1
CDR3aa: CASSPQGADTDTQYF
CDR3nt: TGTGCCAGCAGCCCACAGGGGGCGGACACAGATACGCAGTATTTT

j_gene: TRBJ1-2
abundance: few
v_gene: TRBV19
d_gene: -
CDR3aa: CASSISGYGYTF
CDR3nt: TGTGCCAGTAGTATATCCGGCTATGGCTACACCTTC

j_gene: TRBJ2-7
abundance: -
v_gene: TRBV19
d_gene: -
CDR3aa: CASSIYPRDSTYEQYF
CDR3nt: TGTGCCAGTAGTATTTACCCCCGAGACAGTACCTACGAGCAGTACTTC

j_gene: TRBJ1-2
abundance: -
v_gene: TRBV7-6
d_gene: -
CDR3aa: CVSSSTGFLVNYGYTF
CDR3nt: TGTGTCAGCAGCTCAACAGGGTTTTTAGTTAACTATGGCTACACCTTC

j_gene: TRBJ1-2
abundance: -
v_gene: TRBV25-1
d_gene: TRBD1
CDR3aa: CARAGTGVGYGYTF
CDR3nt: TGTGCCAGGGCCGGGACAGGGGTGGGCTATGGCTACACCTTC

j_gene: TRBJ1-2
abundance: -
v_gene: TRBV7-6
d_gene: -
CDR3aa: CASSSTVEANYGYTF
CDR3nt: TGTGCCAGCAGCTCCACAGTTGAAGCTAACTATGGCTACACCTTC

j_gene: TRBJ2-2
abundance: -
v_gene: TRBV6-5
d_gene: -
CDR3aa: CASSYSSTNTGELFF
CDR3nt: TGTGCCAGCAGTTACTCGAGTACGAACACCGGGGAGCTGTTTTTT

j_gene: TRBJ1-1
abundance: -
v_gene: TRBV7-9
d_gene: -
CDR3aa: CASSFGTRAFF
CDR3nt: TGTGCCAGCAGCTTTGGGACAAGGGCTTTCTTT

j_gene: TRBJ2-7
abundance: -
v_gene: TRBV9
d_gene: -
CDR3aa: CASSVDPTYEQYF
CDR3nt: TGTGCCAGCAGCGTAGATCCCACCTACGAGCAGTACTTC

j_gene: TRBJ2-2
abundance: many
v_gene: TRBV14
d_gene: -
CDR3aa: CASSPEEGPENTGELFF
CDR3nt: TGTGCCAGCAGCCCAGAGGAGGGGCCGGAGAACACCGGGGAGCTGTTTTTT

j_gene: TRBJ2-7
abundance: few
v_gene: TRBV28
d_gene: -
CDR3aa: CASRPGPRPYEQYF
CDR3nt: TGTGCCAGCAGACCGGGACCGCGGCCCTACGAGCAGTACTTC

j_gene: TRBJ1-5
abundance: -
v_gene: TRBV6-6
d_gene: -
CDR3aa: CASSENAANQHQHF
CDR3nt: TGTGCCAGCAGTGAGAATGCGGCCAATCAGCACCAGCATTTT

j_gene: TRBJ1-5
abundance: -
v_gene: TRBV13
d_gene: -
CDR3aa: CASSSRRGAQPQHF
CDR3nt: TGTGCCAGCAGCTCCCGTAGGGGGGCGCAGCCCCAGCATTTT

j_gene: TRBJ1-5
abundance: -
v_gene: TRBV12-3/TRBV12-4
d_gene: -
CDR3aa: CASSLSVYDQPQHF
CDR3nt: TGTGCCAGCAGTTTATCAGTCTACGATCAGCCCCAGCATTTT

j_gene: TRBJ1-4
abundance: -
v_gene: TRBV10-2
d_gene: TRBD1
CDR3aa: CASTLDRATDEKLFF
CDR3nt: TGCGCCAGCACCCTCGACAGGGCCACCGATGAAAAACTGTTTTTT

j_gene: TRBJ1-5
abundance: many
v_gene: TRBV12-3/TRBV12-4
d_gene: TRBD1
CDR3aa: CASRSRGLRNQPQHF
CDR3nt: TGTGCCAGCAGGAGCAGGGGGTTGAGGAATCAGCCCCAGCATTTT

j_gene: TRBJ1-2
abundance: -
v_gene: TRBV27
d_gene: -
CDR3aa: CASRSSGEYGYTF
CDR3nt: TGTGCCAGCAGATCCTCAGGGGAATATGGCTACACCTTC

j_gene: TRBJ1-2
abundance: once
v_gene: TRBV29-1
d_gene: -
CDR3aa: CSVEDLRRGYTF
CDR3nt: TGCAGCGTTGAAGATCTTCGCCGGGGCTACACCTTC

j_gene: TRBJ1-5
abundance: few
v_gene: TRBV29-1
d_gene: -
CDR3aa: CSVELGTNQPQHF
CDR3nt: TGCAGCGTTGAATTAGGGACCAATCAGCCCCAGCATTTT

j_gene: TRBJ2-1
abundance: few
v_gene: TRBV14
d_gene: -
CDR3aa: CASSQGESLRVYNEQFF
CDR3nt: TGTGCCAGCAGCCAAGGCGAGTCCCTACGTGTCTACAATGAGCAGTTCTTC

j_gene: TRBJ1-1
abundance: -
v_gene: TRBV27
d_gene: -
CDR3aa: CASSPSGGAREAFF
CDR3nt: TGTGCCAGCAGTCCCTCTGGAGGGGCGAGAGAAGCTTTCTTT

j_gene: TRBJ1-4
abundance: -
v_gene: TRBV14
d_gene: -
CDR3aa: CASSPSTGPRYNEKLFF
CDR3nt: TGTGCCAGCAGTCCTAGCACGGGGCCAAGGTATAATGAAAAACTGTTTTTT

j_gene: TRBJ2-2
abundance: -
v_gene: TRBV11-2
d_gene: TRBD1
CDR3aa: CASSSDRVGAGELFF
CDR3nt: TGTGCCAGCAGCTCAGACAGGGTCGGCGCCGGGGAGCTGTTTTTT

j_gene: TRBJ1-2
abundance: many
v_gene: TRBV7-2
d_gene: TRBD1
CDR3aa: CASSPRDTGGAYGYTF
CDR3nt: TGTGCCAGCAGCCCACGAGATACAGGGGGCGCCTATGGCTACACCTTC

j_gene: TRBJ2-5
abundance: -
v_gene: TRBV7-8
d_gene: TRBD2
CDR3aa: CASGLVPLAGGEETQYF
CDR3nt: TGTGCCAGCGGACTCGTACCTCTAGCGGGGGGAGAAGAGACCCAGTACTTC

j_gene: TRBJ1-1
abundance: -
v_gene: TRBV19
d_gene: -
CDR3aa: CASSIDWDLEAFF
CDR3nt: TGTGCCAGTAGTATAGATTGGGACCTTGAAGCTTTCTTT

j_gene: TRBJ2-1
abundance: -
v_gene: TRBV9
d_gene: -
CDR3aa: CASSVDGAQYNEQFF
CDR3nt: TGTGCCAGCAGCGTAGATGGTGCGCAGTACAATGAGCAGTTCTTC

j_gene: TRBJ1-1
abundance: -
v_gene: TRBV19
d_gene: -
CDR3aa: CASSIDRRRYAEAFF
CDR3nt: TGTGCCAGTAGTATAGATCGCCGGCGCTACGCTGAAGCTTTCTTT

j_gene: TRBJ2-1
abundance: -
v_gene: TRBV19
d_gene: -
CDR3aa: CASSWTAYNEQFF
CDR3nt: TGTGCCAGTAGTTGGACAGCCTACAATGAGCAGTTCTTC

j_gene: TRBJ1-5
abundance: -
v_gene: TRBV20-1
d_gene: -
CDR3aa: CSAFRGLASNQPQHF
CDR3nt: TGCAGTGCCTTTCGAGGCCTTGCGAGCAATCAGCCCCAGCATTTT

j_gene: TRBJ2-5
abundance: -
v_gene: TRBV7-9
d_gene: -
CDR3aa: CASSLAGSEQETQYF
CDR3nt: TGTGCCAGCAGCTTAGCGGGTAGCGAACAAGAGACCCAGTACTTC

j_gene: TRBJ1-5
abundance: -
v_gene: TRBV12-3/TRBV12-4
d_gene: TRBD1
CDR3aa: CASSFYRGLSGTNYQPQHF
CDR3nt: TGTGCCAGCAGTTTTTACAGGGGGCTCTCGGGGACTAATTATCAGCCCCAGCATTTT

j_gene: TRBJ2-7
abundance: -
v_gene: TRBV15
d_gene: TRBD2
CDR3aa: CATSRMETSGVEQYF
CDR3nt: TGTGCCACCAGCAGGATGGAGACTAGCGGGGTCGAGCAGTACTTC

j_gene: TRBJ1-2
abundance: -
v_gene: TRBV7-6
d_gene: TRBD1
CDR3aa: CASSRGQGGYGYTF
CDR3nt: TGTGCCAGCAGCCGCGGACAGGGGGGTTATGGCTACACCTTC

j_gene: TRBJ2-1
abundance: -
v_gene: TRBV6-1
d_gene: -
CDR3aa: CASVYLGEIDEQFF
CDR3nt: TGTGCCAGCGTCTATCTCGGGGAAATCGATGAGCAGTTCTTC

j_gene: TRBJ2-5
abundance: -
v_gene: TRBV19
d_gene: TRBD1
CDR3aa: CASSPWGQVGVETQYF
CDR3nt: TGTGCCAGTAGTCCTTGGGGACAGGTTGGGGTTGAGACCCAGTACTTC

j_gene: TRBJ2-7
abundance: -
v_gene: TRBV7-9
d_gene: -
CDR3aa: CASSAQERRGYEQYF
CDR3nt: TGTGCCAGCAGCGCCCAGGAAAGAAGGGGCTACGAGCAGTACTTC

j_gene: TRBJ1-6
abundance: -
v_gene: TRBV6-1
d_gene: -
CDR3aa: CASSEQSLGDSPLHF
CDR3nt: TGTGCCAGCAGTGAACAAAGCCTAGGGGATTCACCCCTCCACTTT

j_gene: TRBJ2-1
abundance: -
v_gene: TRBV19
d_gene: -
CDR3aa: CVSGAGYNEQFF
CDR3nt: TGTGTCAGCGGAGCTGGGTACAATGAGCAGTTCTTC

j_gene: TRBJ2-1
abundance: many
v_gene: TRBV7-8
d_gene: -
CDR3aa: CASSLAKKIGQFF
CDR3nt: TGTGCCAGCAGCTTAGCAAAGAAGATTGGGCAGTTCTTC